Listed here is a single T cell receptor (beta chain). The antigen remains unidentified. Germline trimming cut 1 base from V and 7 bases from J; bases unmatched to any gene: 12. This CDR3 region has 16 residues. CDR1 is LGHNA and CDR2 is YNFKEQ in the germline V gene. People in the study who had HIV all got their treatment in the United States. This was the immunoSEQ v3.0 assay at survey level. The study targeted 40,000-50,000 T-cell genomes per sample in sequencing. TCRdb's table, derived via immunoSEQ multiplex PCR, lists solely in-frame clones and lacks some. The top ten clones hold around 4% of a sample with approximately 19,000 clones, around 90% of them seen once. These data are taken from a study of long-term antiretroviral therapy in people with HIV. Study outcomes and limitations: Dominance of pre-ART expanded clones persisted, fluctuating and often declining after ART. Specimen acquisition occurred between about 2004 and 2017, potentially under older ART regimens.

This specimen was unsorted PBMCs, taken 2.1 years after starting antiretroviral therapy. The chain joins TRBV4-2 to TRBJ2-7, with 8 bases aligning to TRBD1. The clonotype comes from a man aged 18 to 29 with HIV. The CDR3 region has the DNA TGTGCCAGCAGCCAAGTTCCCGGACAGGGCTTCGGGGAGCAGTACTTC. Protein sequence: CASSQVPGQGFGEQYF.